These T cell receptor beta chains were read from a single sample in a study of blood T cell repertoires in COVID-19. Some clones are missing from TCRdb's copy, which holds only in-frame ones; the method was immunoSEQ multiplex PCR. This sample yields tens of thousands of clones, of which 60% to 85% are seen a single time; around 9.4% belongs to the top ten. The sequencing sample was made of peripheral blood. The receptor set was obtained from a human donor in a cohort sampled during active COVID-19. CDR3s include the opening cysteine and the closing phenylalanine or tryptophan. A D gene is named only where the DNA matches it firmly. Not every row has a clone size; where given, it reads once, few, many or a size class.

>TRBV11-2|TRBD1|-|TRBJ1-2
TGTGCCAGCAGTCAAGCTGGGACAGGGGGTATCTATGGCTACACCTTC
CASSQAGTGGIYGYTF
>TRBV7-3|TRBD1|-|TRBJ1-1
TGTGCCAGCAGCTCTGGGACAGCTAACACTGAAGCTTTCTTT
CASSSGTANTEAFF
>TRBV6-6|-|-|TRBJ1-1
TGTGCCAGCAGTTACGGTCGGGGGAGAACGAACACTGAAGCTTTCTTT
CASSYGRGRTNTEAFF
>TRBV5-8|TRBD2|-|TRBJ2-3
TGTGCCAGCAGAGGTGGGGTAGCGGGGGTTCCTCTGTATTTT
CASRGGVAGVPLYF
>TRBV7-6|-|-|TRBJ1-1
TGTGCCAGCAGCTTTCAGGGGAACACTGAAGCTTTCTTT
CASSFQGNTEAFF
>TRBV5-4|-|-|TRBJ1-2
TGTGCCAGCAGCTTGGCTTCGTCAGGCGGGGTTTATGGCTACACCTTC
CASSLASSGGVYGYTF
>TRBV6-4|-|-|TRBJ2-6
TGTGCCAGCATTACCCCCGGGTCCCCTCCTGGGGCCAACGTCCTGACTTTC
CASITPGSPPGANVLTF
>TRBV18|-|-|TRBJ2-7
TGTGCCAGCTCACCACCGGCAGGCTACGAGCAGTACTTC
CASSPPAGYEQYF
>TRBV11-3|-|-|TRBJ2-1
TGTGCCAGCAGCCTCCCAGCTTCGCGGGGTCGGTACAATGAGCAGTTCTTC
CASSLPASRGRYNEQFF
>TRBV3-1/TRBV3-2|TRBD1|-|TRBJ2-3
TGTGCCAGCAGCCGATACGACAGGGCCACAGATACGCAGTATTTT
CASSRYDRATDTQYF
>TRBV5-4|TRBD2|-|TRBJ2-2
TGTGCCAGCAGCTTGGAGGCGCGGGGGGAAACCGGGGAGCTGTTTTTT
CASSLEARGETGELFF
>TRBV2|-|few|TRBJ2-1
TGTGCCAGCAGTTGGCAGGGCCGAGACAGTGAGCAGTTCTTC
CASSWQGRDSEQFF
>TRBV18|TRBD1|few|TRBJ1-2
TGTGCCAGCTCACCGACAGGGGCTATAGAGGGCTATGGCTACACCTTC
CASSPTGAIEGYGYTF
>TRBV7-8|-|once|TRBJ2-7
TGTGCCAGCAGCTCCTCTCCTGACAGGCAATCCTACGAGCAGTACTTC
CASSSSPDRQSYEQYF
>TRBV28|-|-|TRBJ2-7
TGTGCCAGCAGTTTTCCTTACAGCTCCTACGAGCAGTACTTC
CASSFPYSSYEQYF
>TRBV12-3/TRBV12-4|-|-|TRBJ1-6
TGTGCCAGCAGCCTAAACAGGGATTCACCCCTCCACTTT
CASSLNRDSPLHF
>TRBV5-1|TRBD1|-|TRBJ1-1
TGCGCCAGCAGCGTTGGGACAGGGGCGAACACTGAAGCTTTCTTT
CASSVGTGANTEAFF
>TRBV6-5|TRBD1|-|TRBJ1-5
TGTGCCAGCAGTATCCTGGCAGGGGGGCCTCAGCCCCAGCATTTT
CASSILAGGPQPQHF
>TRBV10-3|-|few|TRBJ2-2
TGTGCCATCAGGGACATGTTCCGAGGGACTAACACCGGGGAGCTGTTTTTT
CAIRDMFRGTNTGELFF
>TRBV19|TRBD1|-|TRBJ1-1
TGTGCCAGTAGAGCAGGGGGAGGCACTGAAGCTTTCTTT
CASRAGGGTEAFF
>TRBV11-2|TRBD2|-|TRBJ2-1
TGTGCCAGCAGCCTTCTAGCGGGGGGCTCCTACAATGAGCAGTTCTTC
CASSLLAGGSYNEQFF
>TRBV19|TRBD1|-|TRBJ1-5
TGTGCCAGTAGGCTCCGGGACAGTCCGGGCAATCAGCCCCAGCATTTT
CASRLRDSPGNQPQHF
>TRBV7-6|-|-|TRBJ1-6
TGTGCCAGCAGCTTAGGGGGACAAACTAATTCACCCCTCCACTTT
CASSLGGQTNSPLHF
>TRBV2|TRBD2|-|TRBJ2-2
TGTGCCAGCAGGGAACTAGCGGGGGCACCGACCGGGGAGCTGTTTTTT
CASRELAGAPTGELFF
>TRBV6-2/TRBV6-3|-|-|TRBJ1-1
TGTGCCAGCAGTTACTCCAGACAAAGCTCGACTTTCTTT
CASSYSRQSSTFF
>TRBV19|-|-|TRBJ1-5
TGTGCCAGTAGTCCTCAGGCAGGGGATTGGCAGCCCCAGCATTTT
CASSPQAGDWQPQHF
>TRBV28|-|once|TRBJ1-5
TGTGCCAGCAGTTTACGCGGGCTGGGATATCAGCCCCAGCATTTT
CASSLRGLGYQPQHF
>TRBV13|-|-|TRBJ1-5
TGTGCCAGCAGCTTAGGCCCACAGGGTGATCAGCCCCAGCATTTT
CASSLGPQGDQPQHF
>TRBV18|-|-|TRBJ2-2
TGTGCCAGCTCACCAGCGGTCGGGGAGCTGTTTTTT
CASSPAVGELFF
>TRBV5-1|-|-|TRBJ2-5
TGCGCCAGCAGCTTGGCCGACCCCGAGGGAGAGACCCAGTACTTC
CASSLADPEGETQYF
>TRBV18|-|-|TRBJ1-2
TGTGCCAGCTCACAATCCCCGGACATGGGGGGAAACTATGGCTACACCTTC
CASSQSPDMGGNYGYTF
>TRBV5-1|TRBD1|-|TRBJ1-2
TGCGCCAGCAGCTTGGTCCAGGGGGAGAGCTATGGGTACACCTTC
CASSLVQGESYGYTF
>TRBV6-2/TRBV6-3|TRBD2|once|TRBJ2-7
TGTGCCAGCAGTTACGGGCGGGGGGGCTACGAGCAGTACTTC
CASSYGRGGYEQYF
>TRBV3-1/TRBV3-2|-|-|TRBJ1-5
TGTGCCAGCACCCCGTTTCAACCACTGTGTAGCAATCAGCCCCAGCATTTT
CASTPFQPLCSNQPQHF
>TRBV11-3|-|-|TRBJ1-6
TGTGCCAGCAGCTTAGTCGGGTGGAAGGATTCACCCCTCCACTTT
CASSLVGWKDSPLHF
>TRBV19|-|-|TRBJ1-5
TGTGCCAGTAGTGGGCTTGGAAATCAGCCCCAGCATTTT
CASSGLGNQPQHF
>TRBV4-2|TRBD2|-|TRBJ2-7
TGTGCCAGCAGCTATAGCGGGGGGCCTTACGAGCAGTACTTC
CASSYSGGPYEQYF
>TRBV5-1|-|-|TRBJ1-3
TGCGCCAGCAGCTATCAGGGTATCGCTGGAAACACCATATATTTT
CASSYQGIAGNTIYF
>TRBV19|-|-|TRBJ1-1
TGTGCCAGTAGGGCGCTGGGCACAGCAGGAATGAACACTGAAGCTTTCTTT
CASRALGTAGMNTEAFF
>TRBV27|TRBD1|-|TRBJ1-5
TGTGCCAGCAGTGCAGCCGGGACAGCGAATCAGCCCCAGCATTTT
CASSAAGTANQPQHF
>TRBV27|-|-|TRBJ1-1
TGTGCCAGCAGTTTATATATGAACACTGAAGCTTTCTTT
CASSLYMNTEAFF
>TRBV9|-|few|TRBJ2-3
TGTGCCAGCAGCGTGGAGGCCCCCGGTACGCAGTATTTT
CASSVEAPGTQYF
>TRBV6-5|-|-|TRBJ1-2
TGTGCAGGGGAGGGAGGCTATGGCTACACCTTC
CAGEGGYGYTF
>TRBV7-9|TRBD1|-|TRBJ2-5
TGTGCCAGCAGCTTCGGGACAGGGGGTGGACAAGAGACCCAGTACTTC
CASSFGTGGGQETQYF
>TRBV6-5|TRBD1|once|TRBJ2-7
TGTGCCAGCAGCCGACAGGGGTCCTACGAGCAGTACTTC
CASSRQGSYEQYF
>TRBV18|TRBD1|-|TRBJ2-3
TGTGCCAGCTCACCTGGGGACAGGGGGAGCACAGATACGCAGTATTTT
CASSPGDRGSTDTQYF